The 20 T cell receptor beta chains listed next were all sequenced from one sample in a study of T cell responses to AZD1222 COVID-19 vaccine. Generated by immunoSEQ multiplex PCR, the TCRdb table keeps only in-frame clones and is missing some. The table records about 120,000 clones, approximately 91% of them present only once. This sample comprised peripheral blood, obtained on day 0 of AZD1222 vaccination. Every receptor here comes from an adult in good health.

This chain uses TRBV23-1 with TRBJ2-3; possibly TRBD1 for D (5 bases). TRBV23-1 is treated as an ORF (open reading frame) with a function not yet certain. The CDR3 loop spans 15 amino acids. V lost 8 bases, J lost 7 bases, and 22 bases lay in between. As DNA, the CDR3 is TGCGCCAGCCCTTTTCAGGGCCGCCACTATCATACGCAGTATTTT. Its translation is CASPFQGRHYHTQYF.

CDR3 region: CASSRQQGYEQYF. In nucleotides, the CDR3 is TGTGCCAGCAGCCGACAGCAGGGCTACGAGCAGTACTTC. The chain recombines TRBV3-1 (or the pseudogene TRBV3-2) with TRBJ2-7; tentatively, D is TRBD1 (5 bases). CDR3 size: 13 residues. The germline V gene encodes CDR1 LGHDT and CDR2 YNNKEL (reference sequence). The germline V and J ends were trimmed by 4 bases and 3 bases, with 10 bases remaining between them.

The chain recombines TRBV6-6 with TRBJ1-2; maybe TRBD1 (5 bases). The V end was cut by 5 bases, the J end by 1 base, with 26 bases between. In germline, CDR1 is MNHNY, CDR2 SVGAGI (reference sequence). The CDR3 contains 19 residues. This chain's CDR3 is CASSPGRKTGIRRNYGYTF. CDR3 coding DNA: TGTGCCAGCAGTCCGGGGCGGAAGACCGGGATCAGACGTAACTATGGCTACACCTTC.

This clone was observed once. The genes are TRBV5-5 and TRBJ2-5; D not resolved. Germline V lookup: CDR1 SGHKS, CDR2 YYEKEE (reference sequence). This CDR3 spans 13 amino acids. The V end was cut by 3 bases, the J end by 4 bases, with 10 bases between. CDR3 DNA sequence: TGTGCCAGCAGCTCTAGTCCTTTAGAGACCCAGTACTTC. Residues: CASSSSPLETQYF.

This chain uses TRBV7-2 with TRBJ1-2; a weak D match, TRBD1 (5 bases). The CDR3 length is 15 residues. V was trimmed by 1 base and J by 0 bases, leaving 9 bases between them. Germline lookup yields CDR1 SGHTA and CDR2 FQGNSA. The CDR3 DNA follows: TGTGCCAGCAGCTTAGAACAGGTTCCTAACTATGGCTACACCTTC. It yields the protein CASSLEQVPNYGYTF.

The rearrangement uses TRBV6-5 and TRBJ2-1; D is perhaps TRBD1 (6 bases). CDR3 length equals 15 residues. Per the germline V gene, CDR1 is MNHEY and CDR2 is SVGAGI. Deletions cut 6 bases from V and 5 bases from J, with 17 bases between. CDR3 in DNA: TGTGCCAGCAGCTCTCGACAGGTTGTGAACAATGAGCAGTTCTTC. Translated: CASSSRQVVNNEQFF.

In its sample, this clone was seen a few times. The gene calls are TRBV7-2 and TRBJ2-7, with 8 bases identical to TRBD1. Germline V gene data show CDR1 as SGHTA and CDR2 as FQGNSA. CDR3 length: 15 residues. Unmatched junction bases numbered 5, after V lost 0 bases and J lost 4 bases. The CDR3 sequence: CASSLAWGQEYEQYF. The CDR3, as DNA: TGTGCCAGCAGCTTAGCCTGGGGACAGGAATACGAGCAGTACTTC.

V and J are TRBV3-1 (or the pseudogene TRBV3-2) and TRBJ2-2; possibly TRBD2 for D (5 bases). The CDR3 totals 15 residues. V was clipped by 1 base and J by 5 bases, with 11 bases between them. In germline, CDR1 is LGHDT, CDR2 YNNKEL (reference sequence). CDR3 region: CASSQGVGSTGELFF. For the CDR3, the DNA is TGTGCCAGCAGCCAAGGAGTAGGGAGTACCGGGGAGCTGTTTTTT.

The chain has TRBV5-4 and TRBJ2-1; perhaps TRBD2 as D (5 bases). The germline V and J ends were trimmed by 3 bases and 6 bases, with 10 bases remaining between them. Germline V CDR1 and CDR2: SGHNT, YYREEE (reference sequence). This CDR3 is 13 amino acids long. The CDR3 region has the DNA TGTGCCAGCAGCTCCGGGCTAGCCAATGAGCAGTTCTTC. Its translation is CASSSGLANEQFF. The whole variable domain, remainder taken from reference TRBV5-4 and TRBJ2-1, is ETGVTQSPTHLIKTRGQQVTLRCSSQSGHNTVSWYQQALGQGPQFIFQYYREEENGRGNFPPRFSGLQFPNYSSELNVNALELDDSALYLCASSSGLANEQFFGPGTRLTVL.

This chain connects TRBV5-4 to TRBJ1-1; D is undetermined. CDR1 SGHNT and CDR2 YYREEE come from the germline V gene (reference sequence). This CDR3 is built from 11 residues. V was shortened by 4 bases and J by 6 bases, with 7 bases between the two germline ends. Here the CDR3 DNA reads TGTGCCAGCAGCACCGGGTCTGAAGCTTTCTTT. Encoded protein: CASSTGSEAFF.

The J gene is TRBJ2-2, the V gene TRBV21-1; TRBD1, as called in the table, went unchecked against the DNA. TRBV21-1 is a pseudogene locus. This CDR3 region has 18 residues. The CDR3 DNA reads TGTGCCAGCAGCAGAGACTTCACGGTTTGCAGGGGCGCCGGGGAGCTGTTTTTT. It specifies CASSRDFTVCRGAGELFF.

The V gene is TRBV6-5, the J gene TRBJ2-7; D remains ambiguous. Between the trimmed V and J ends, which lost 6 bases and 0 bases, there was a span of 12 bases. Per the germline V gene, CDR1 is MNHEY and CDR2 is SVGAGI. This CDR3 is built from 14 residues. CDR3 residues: CASSYGLSSYEQYF. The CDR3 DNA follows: TGTGCCAGCAGCTACGGTCTGAGCTCCTACGAGCAGTACTTC.

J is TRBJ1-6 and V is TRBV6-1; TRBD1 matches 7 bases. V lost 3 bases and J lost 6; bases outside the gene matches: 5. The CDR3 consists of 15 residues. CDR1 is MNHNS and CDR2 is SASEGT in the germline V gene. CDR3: CASSDRDRINSPLHF. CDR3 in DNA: TGTGCCAGCAGTGATCGGGACAGAATTAATTCACCCCTCCACTTT.

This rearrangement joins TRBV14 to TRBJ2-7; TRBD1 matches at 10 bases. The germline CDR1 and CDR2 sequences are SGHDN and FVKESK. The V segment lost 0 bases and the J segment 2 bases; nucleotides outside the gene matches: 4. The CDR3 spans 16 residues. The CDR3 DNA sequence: TGTGCCAGCAGCCAAGAGGGGGGACAGGGGACCTACGAGCAGTACTTC. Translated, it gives CASSQEGGQGTYEQYF. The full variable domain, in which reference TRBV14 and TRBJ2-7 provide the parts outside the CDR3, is EAGVTQFPSHSVIEKGQTVTLRCDPISGHDNLYWYRRVMGKEIKFLLHFVKESKQDESGMPNNRFLAERTGGTYSTLKVQPAELEDSGVYFCASSQEGGQGTYEQYFGPGTRLTVT.

The CDR3 region is CATSGGGALEYNEQFF. CDR3 coding DNA: TGTGCCACCAGTGGAGGCGGGGCCCTAGAATACAATGAGCAGTTCTTC. The chain links TRBV24-1 to TRBJ2-1; D is perhaps TRBD2 (6 bases). The CDR3 consists of 16 residues. Looked up from germline, CDR1 is KGHDR and CDR2 is SFDVKD. Trimming removed 5 bases from V and 4 bases from J, with 17 bases in between.

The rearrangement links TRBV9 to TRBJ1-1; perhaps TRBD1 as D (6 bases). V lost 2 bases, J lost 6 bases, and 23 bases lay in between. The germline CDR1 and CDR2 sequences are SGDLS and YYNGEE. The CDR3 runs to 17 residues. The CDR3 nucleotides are TGTGCCAGCAGCGTTAGTTCCGGGACACCGCAACTCGCTGAAGCTTTCTTT. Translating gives CASSVSSGTPQLAEAFF.

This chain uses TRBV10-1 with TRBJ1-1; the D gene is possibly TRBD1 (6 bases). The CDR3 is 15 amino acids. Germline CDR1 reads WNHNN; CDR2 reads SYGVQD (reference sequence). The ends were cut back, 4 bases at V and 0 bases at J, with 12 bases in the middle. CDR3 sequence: CASSGPTGVNTEAFF. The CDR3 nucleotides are TGCGCCAGCAGTGGACCGACAGGAGTGAACACTGAAGCTTTCTTT.

CDR3 in amino acids: CASSPPGRAQGEAFF. The CDR3 coding sequence is TGTGCCAGCAGCCCCCCGGGGAGGGCTCAAGGTGAAGCTTTCTTT. This chain joins TRBV3-1 (or the pseudogene TRBV3-2) and TRBJ1-1; D unclear. This CDR3 has 15 amino acids. Trimming took 4 bases from V and 7 from J, leaving 19 bases between them. Germline CDR1 and CDR2: LGHDT and YNNKEL (reference sequence).

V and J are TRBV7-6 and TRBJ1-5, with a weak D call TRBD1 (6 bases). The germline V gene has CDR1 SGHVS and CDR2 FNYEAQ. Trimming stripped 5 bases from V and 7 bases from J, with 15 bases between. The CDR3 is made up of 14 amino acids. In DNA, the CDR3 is TGTGCCAGCAGCAGGGGACACCAGGGGCAGCCCCAGCATTTT. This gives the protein CASSRGHQGQPQHF.

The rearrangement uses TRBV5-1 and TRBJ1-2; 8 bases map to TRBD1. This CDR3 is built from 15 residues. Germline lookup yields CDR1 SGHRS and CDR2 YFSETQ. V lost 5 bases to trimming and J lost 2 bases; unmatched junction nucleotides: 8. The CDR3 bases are TGCGCCAGCAGTCCCGGGACAGGAAAGAACTATGGCTACACCTTC. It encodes CASSPGTGKNYGYTF. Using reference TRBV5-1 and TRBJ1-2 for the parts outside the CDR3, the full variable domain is KAGVTQTPRYLIKTRGQQVTLSCSPISGHRSVSWYQQTPGQGLQFLFEYFSETQRNKGNFPGRFSGRQFSNSRSEMNVSTLELGDSALYLCASSPGTGKNYGYTFGSGTRLTVV.